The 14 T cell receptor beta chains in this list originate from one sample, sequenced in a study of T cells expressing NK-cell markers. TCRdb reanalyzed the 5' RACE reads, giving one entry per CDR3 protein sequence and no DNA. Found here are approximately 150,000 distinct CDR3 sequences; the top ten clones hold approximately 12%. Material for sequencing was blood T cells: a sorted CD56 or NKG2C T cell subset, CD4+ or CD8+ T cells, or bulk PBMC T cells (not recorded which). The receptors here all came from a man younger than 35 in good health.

CDR3: CSALDPGLVGEQYF. This sequence joins TRBV20-1 and TRBJ2-7; no DNA is available, so the TRBD2 call from TCRdb remains unchecked. The CDR3 totals 14 residues. CDR1 and CDR2 from the germline V gene are DFQATT and SNEGSKA (reference sequence).

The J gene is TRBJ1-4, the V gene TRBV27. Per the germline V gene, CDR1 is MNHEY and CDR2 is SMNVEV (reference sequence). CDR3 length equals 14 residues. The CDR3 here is CASWSVSTNEKLFF. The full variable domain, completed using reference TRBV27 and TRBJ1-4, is EAQVTQNPRYLITVTGKKLTVTCSQNMNHEYMSWYRQDPGLGLRQIYYSMNVEVTDKGDVPEGYKVSRKEKRNFPLILESPSPNQTSLYFCASWSVSTNEKLFFGSGTQLSVL.

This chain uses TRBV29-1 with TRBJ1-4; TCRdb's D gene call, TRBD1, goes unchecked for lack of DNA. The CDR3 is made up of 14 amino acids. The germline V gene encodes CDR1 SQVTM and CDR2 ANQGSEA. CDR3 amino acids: CSVVLGRGNEKLFF.

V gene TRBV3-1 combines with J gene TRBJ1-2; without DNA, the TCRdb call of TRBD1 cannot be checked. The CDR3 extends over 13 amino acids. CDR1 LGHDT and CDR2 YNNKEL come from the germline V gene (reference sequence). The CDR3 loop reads CASSLAGSDGYTF. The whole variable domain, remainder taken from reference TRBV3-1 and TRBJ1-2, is DTAVSQTPKYLVTQMGNDKSIKCEQNLGHDTMYWYKQDSKKFLKIMFSYNNKELIINETVPNRFSPKSPDKAHLNLHINSLELGDSAVYFCASSLAGSDGYTFGSGTRLTVV.

CDR3 sequence: CASSMDRGTGETQYF. The J gene is TRBJ2-5, the V gene TRBV13; TCRdb reports TRBD1, a call that lacks DNA to check it against. The CDR3 spans 15 residues. Germline CDR1 reads PRHDT; CDR2 reads FYEKMQ (reference sequence).

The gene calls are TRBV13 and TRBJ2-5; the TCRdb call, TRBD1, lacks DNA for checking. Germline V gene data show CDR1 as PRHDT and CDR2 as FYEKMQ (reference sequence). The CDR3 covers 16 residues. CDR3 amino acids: CASSAPTDREQETQYF.

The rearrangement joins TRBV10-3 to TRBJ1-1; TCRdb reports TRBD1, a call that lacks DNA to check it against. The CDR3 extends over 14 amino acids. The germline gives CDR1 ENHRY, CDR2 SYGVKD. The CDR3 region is CAISEGTGVAEAFF.

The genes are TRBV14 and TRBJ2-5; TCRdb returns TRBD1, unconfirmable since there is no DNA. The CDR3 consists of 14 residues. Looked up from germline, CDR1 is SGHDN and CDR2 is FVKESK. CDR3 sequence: CASSPMGGRETQYF.

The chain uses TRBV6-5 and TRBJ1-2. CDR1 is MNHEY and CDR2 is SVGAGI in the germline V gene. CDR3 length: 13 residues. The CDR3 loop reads CASSYSDSYGYTF.

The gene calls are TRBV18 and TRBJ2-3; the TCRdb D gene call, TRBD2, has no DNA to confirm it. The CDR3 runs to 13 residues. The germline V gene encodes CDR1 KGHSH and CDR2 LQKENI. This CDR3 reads CASSPEGPDTQYF.

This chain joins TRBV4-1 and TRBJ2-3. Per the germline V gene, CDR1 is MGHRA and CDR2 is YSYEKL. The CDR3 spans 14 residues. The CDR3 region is CASSQGRHTDTQYF.

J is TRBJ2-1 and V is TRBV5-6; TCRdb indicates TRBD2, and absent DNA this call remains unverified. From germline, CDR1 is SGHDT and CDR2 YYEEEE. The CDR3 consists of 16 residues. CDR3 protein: CASSPFVGEGYNEQFF. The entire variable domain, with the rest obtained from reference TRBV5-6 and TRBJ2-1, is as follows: DAGVTQSPTHLIKTRGQQVTLRCSPKSGHDTVSWYQQALGQGPQFIFQYYEEEERQRGNFPDRFSGHQFPNYSSELNVNALLLGDSALYLCASSPFVGEGYNEQFFGPGTRLTVL.

The CDR3 sequence is CASRGPDEQFF. The V call is TRBV6-4, the J call TRBJ2-1. The germline V gene has CDR1 MRHNA and CDR2 SNTAGT. The CDR3 loop spans 11 amino acids.

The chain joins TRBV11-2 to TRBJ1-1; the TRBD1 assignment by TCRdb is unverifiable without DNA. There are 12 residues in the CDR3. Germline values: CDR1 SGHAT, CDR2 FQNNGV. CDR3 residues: CASSSSMTGAFF.